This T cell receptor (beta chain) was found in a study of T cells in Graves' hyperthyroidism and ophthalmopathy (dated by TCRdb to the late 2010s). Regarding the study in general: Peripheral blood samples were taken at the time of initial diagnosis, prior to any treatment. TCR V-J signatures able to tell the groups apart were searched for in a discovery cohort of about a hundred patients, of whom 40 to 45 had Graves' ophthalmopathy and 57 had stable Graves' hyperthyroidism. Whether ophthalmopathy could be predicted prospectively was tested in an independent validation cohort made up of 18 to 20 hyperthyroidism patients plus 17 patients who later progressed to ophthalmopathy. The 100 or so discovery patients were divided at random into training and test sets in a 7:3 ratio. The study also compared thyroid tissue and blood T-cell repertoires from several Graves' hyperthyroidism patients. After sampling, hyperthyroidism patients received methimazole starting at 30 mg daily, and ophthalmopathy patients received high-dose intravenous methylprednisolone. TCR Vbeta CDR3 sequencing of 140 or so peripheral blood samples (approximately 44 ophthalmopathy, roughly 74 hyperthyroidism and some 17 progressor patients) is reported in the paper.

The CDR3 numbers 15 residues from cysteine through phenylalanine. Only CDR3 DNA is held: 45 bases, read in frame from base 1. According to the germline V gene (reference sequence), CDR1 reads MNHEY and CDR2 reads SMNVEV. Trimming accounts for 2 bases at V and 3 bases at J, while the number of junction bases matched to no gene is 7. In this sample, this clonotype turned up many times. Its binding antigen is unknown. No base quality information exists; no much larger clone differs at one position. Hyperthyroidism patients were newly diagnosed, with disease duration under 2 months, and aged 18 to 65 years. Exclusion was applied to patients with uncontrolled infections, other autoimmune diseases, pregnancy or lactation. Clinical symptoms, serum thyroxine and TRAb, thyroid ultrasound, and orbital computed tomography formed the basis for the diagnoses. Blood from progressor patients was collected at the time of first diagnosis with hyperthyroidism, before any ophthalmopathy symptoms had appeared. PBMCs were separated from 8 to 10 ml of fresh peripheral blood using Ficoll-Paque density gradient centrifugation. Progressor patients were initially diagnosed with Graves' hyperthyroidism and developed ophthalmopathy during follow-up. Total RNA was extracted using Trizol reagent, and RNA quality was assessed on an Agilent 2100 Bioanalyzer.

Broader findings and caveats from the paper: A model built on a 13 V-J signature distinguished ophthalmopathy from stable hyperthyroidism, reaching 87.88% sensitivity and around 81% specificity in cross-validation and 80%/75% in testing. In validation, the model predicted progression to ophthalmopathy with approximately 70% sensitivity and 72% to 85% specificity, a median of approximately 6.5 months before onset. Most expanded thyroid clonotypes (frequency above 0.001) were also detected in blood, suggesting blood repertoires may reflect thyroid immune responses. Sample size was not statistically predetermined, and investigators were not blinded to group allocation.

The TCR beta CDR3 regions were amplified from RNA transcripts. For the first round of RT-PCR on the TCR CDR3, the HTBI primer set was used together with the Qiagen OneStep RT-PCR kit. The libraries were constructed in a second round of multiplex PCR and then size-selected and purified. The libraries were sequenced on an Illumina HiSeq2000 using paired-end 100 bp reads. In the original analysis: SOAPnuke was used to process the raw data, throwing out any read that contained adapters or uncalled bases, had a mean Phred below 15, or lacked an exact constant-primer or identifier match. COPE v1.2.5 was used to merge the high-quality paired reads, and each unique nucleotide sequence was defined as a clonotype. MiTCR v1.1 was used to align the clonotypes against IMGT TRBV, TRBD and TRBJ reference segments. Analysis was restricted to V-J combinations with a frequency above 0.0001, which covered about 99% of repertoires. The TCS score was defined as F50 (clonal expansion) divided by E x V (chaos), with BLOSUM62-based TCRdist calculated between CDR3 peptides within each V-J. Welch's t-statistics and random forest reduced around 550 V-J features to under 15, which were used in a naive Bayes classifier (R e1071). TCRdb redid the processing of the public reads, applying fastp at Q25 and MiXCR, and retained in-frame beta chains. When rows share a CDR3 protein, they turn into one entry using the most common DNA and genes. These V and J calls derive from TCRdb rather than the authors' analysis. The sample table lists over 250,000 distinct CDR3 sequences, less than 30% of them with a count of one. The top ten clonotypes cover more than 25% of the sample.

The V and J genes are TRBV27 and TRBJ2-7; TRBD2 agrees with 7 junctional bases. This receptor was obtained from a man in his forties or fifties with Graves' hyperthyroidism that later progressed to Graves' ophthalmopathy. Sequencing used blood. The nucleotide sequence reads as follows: TGTGCCAGCAGTTTAGAGGCTAGCGGATACTACGAGCAGTACTTC. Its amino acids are CASSLEASGYYEQYF.